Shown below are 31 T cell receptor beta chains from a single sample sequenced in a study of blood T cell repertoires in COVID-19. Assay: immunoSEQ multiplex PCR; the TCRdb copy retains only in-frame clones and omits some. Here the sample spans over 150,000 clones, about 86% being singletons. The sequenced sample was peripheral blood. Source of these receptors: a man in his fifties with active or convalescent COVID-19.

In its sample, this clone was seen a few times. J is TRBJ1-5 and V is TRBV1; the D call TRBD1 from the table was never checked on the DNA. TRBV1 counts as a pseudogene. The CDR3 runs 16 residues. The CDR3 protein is CTSSHAQQGCAQPQHF. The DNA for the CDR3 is TGCACCAGCAGCCACGCGCAACAGGGATGTGCTCAGCCCCAGCATTTT.

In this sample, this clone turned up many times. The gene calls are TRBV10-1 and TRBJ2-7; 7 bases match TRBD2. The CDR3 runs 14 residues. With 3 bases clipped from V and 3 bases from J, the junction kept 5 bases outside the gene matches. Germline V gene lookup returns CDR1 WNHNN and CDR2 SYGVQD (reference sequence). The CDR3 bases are TGCGCCAGCAGTGAAAGGGAGGGCCGCTACGAGCAGTACTTC. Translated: CASSEREGRYEQYF.

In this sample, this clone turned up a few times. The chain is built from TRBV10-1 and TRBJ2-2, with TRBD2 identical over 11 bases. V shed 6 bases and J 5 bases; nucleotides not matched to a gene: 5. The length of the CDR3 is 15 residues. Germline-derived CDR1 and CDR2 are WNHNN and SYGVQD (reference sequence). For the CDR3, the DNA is TGCGCCAGCAGCGCTAGCGGGAGGAAGACCGGGGAGCTGTTTTTT. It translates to CASSASGRKTGELFF.

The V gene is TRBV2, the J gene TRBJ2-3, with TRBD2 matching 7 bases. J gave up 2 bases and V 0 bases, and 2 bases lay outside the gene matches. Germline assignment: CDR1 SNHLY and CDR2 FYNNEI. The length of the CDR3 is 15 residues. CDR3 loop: CASSEAGGTTDTQYF. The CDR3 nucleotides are TGTGCCAGCAGTGAAGCGGGGGGGACCACAGATACGCAGTATTTT.

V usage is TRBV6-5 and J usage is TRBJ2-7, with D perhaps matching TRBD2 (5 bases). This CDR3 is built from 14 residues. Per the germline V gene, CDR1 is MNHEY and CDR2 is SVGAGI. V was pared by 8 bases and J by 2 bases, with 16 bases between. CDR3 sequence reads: CASEDSGETYEQYF. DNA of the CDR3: TGTGCCAGCGAGGATTCCGGGGAAACCTACGAGCAGTACTTC.

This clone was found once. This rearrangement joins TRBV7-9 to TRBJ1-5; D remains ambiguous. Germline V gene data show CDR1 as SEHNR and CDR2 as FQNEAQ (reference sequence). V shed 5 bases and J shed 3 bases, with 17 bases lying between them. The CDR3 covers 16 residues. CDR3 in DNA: TGTGCCAGCAGCCCTGCCCGGGGTTTTGACAATCAGCCCCAGCATTTT. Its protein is CASSPARGFDNQPQHF.

CDR3 sequence reads: CASMRDSSYEQYF. The CDR3 nucleotides read TGTGCCAGCATGCGGGACAGCTCCTACGAGCAGTACTTC. The chain links TRBV2 to TRBJ2-7, with D possibly matching TRBD1 (7 bases). The CDR3 is 13 amino acids. V gave up 7 bases and J gave up 0 bases, with 10 bases separating them. The germline CDR1 and CDR2 sequences are SNHLY and FYNNEI.

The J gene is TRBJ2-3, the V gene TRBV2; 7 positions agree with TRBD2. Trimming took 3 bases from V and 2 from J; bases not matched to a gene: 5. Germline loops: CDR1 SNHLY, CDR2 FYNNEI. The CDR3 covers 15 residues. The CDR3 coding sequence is TGTGCCAGCAGTGAGGAAGCGGGGCTCACAGATACGCAGTATTTT. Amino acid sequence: CASSEEAGLTDTQYF.

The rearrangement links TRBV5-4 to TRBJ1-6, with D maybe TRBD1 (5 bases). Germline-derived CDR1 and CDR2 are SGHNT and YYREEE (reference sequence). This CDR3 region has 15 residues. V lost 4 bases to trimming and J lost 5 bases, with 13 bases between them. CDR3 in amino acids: CASSPSGRDNSPLHF. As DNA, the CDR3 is TGTGCCAGCAGCCCCTCCGGCAGGGATAATTCACCCCTCCACTTT.

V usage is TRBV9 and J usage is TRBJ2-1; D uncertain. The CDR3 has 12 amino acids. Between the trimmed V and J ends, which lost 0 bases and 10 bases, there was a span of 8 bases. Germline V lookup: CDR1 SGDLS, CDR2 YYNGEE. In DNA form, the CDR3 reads TGTGCCAGCAGCGTAGAGGCGGCGGAGCAGTTCTTC. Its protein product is CASSVEAAEQFF.

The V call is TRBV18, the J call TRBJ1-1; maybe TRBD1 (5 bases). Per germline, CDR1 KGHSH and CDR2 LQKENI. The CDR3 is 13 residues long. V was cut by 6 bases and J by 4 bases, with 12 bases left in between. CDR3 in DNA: TGTGCCAGCTCTCCGGACACCTCCACTGAAGCTTTCTTT. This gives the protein CASSPDTSTEAFF.

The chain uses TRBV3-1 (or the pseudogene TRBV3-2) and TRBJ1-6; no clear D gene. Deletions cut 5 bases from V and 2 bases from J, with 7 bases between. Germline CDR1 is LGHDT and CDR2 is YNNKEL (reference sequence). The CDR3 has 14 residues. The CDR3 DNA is TGTGCCAGCAGCGTACTCACCTATAATTCACCCCTCCACTTT. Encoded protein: CASSVLTYNSPLHF.

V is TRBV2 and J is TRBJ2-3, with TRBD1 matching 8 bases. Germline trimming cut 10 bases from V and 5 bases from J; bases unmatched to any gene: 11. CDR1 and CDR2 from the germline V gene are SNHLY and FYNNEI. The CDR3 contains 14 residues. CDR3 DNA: TGTGCCATTGTTAGCAGGGGGCTTGGAGATACGCAGTATTTT. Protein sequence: CAIVSRGLGDTQYF.

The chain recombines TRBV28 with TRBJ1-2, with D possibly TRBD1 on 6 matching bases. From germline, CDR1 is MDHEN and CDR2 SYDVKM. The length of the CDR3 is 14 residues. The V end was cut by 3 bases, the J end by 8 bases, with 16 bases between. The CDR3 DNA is TGTGCCAGCAGTTTTACCGGGACAAGGACGGGCTACACCTTC. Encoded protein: CASSFTGTRTGYTF.

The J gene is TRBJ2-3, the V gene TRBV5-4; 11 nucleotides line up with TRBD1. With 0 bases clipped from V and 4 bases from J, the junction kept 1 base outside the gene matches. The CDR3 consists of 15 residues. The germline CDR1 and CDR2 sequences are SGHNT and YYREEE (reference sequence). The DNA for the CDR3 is TGTGCCAGCAGCTTGGGGGGACAGGGGGCAGATACGCAGTATTTT. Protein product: CASSLGGQGADTQYF.

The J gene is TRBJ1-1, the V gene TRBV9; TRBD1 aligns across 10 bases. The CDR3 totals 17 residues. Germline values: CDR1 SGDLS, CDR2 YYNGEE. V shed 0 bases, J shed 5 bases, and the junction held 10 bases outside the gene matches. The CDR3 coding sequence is TGTGCCAGCAGCGTAGGAGCCTGGACAGGGGGTTATACTGAAGCTTTCTTT. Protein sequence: CASSVGAWTGGYTEAFF.

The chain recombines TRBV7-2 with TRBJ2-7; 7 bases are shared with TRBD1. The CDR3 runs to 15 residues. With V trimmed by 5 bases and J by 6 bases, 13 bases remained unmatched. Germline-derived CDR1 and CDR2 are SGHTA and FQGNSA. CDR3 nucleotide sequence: TGTGCCAGCAGCCTACTAGGGGGCCCCCGGGGCGAGCAGTACTTC. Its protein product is CASSLLGGPRGEQYF.

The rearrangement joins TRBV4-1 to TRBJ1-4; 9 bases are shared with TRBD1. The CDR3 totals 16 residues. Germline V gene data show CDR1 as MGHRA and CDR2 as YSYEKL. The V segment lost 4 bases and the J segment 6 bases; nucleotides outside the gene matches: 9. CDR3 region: CASSREQGAGDEKLFF. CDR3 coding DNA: TGCGCCAGCAGCCGAGAACAGGGGGCTGGGGATGAAAAACTGTTTTTT.

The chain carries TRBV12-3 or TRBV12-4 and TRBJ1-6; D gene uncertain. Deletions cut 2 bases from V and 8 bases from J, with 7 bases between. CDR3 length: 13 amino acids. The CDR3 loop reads CASSLNSYSPLHF. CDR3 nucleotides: TGTGCCAGCAGTTTAAACAGTTATTCACCCCTCCACTTT.

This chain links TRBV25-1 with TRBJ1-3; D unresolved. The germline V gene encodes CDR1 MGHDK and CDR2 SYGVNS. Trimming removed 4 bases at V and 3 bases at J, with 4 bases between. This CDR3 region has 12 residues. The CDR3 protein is CASSAYGNTIYF. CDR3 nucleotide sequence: TGTGCCAGCAGTGCTTATGGAAACACCATATATTTT.

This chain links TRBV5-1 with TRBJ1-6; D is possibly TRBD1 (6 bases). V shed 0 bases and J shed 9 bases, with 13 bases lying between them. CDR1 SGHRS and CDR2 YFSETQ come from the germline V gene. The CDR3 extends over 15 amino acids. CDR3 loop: CASSLDGQGRSPLHF. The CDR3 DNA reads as TGCGCCAGCAGCTTGGATGGGCAGGGGCGTTCACCCCTCCACTTT.

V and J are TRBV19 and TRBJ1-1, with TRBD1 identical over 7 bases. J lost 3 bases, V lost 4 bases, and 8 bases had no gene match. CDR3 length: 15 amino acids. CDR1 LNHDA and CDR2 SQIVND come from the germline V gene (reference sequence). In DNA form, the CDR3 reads TGTGCCAGTAGTAAAGGGGGCGTATTGGACACTGAAGCTTTCTTT. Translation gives CASSKGGVLDTEAFF.

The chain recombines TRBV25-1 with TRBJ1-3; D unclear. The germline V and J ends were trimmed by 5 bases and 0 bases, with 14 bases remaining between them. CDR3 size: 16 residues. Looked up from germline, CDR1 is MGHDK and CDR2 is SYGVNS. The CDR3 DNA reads TGTGCCAGCAGTCCCCAGATAATAAGCTCTGGAAACACCATATATTTT. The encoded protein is CASSPQIISSGNTIYF.

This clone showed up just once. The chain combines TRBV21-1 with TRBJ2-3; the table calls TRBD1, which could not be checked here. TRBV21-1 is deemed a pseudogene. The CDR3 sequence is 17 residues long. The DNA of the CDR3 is TGTGCCAGCAGCAAGCTCCAGGACAGGCGATGCACAGATACGCAGTATTTT. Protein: CASSKLQDRRCTDTQYF.

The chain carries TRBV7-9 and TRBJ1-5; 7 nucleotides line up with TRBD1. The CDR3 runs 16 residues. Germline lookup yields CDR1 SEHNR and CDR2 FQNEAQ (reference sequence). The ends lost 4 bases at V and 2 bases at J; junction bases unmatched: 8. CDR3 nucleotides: TGTGCCAGCAGCTCTCGGACAGGAACGGGCAATCAGCCCCAGCATTTT. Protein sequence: CASSSRTGTGNQPQHF.

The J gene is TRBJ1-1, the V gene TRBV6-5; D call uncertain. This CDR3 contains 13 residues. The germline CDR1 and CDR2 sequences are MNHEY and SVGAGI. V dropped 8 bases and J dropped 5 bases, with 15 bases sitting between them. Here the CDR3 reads CASLLRLNTEAFF. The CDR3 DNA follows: TGTGCCAGCCTGCTGCGGCTTAATACTGAAGCTTTCTTT.

In DNA form, the CDR3 reads TGCAGCGTTGAAAGGCAGGGAGGGGCTTTCTTT. Its protein product is CSVERQGGAFF. The J gene is TRBJ1-1, the V gene TRBV29-1; maybe TRBD1 (5 bases). The CDR3 runs 11 residues. Germline CDR1 and CDR2: SQVTM and ANQGSEA. The ends were cut back, 2 bases at V and 11 bases at J, with 12 bases in the middle.

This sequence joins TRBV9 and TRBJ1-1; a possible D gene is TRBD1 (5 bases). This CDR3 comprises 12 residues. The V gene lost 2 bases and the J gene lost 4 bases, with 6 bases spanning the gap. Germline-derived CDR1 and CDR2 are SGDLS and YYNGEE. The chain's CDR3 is CASSVQGTEAFF. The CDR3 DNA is TGTGCCAGCAGCGTGCAGGGCACTGAAGCTTTCTTT.

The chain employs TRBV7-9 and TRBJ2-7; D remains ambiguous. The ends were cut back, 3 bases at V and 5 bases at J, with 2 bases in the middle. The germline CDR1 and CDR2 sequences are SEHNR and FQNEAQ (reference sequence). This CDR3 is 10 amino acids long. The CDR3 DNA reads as TGTGCCAGCAGCTTCAACGAGCAGTACTTC. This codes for CASSFNEQYF.

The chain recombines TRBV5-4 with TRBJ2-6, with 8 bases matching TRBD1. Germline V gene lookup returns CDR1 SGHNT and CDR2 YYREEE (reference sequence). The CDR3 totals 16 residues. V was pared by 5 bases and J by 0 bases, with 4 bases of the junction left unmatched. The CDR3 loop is CASRPGGDSGANVLTF. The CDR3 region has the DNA TGTGCCAGCAGACCAGGGGGCGACTCTGGGGCCAACGTCCTGACTTTC.

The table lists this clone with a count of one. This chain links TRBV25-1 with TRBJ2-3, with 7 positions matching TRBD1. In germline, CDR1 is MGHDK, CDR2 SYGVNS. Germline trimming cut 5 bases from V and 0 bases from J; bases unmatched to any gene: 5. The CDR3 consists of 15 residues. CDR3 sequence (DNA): TGTGCCAGCAGTCGACAGGGAGCTAGCACAGATACGCAGTATTTT. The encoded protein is CASSRQGASTDTQYF.